This TCR beta chain was recorded in a study of blood T cell repertoires in COVID-19. Study overall: Researchers got acute and convalescent COVID-19 samples from the United States, Italy and Spain. PBMCs, B-cell-depleted T cells, or T cells provided the cDNA or gDNA that made up the material.

The sample holds a few counts of this clone. Per germline, CDR1 SGHNT and CDR2 YYREEE (reference sequence). The CDR3 consists of 14 residues. V was cut by 4 bases and J by 0 bases, with 10 bases left in between. Original methodology: How many nucleated cells were present was estimated from reference gene primer amplification. Libraries were prepared by immunoSEQ multiplex PCR; TCRdb keeps only in-frame clonotypes and omits some of them. Clone size and the V and J calls come from that table; the DNA yielded D and trimming. This sample has hundreds of thousands of clones, with more than 75% found just once.

The gene calls are TRBV5-4 and TRBJ1-2; no firm D call. Sequences were obtained from peripheral blood. The source is a man between 60 and 70 years old with acute or convalescent COVID-19. The CDR3 DNA sequence: TGTGCCAGCAGCCCCCTTACAGCTAACTATGGCTACACCTTC. Translation: CASSPLTANYGYTF.